This T cell receptor (beta chain) appears in the sequencing data of a study of blood T cell repertoires in COVID-19. This clone was recorded many times. Profiling relied on immunoSEQ multiplex PCR, and the TCRdb table lists in-frame clones only, not all of them. The sample contains about 80,000 clones, approximately 80% of which appear only once. The trim removed 6 bases at V and 5 bases at J, leaving 9 bases unmatched. Germline loops: CDR1 MNHNY, CDR2 SVGAGI (reference sequence). The CDR3 runs to 15 residues. Sequences were obtained from peripheral blood. This receptor was obtained from a human donor in a cohort sampled during active COVID-19. V and J are TRBV6-6 and TRBJ2-3; TRBD2 matches 9 bases. CDR3 amino acids: CASSSSSGAKDTQYF. The DNA of the CDR3 is TGTGCCAGCAGCTCCTCTAGCGGGGCGAAAGATACGCAGTATTTT.